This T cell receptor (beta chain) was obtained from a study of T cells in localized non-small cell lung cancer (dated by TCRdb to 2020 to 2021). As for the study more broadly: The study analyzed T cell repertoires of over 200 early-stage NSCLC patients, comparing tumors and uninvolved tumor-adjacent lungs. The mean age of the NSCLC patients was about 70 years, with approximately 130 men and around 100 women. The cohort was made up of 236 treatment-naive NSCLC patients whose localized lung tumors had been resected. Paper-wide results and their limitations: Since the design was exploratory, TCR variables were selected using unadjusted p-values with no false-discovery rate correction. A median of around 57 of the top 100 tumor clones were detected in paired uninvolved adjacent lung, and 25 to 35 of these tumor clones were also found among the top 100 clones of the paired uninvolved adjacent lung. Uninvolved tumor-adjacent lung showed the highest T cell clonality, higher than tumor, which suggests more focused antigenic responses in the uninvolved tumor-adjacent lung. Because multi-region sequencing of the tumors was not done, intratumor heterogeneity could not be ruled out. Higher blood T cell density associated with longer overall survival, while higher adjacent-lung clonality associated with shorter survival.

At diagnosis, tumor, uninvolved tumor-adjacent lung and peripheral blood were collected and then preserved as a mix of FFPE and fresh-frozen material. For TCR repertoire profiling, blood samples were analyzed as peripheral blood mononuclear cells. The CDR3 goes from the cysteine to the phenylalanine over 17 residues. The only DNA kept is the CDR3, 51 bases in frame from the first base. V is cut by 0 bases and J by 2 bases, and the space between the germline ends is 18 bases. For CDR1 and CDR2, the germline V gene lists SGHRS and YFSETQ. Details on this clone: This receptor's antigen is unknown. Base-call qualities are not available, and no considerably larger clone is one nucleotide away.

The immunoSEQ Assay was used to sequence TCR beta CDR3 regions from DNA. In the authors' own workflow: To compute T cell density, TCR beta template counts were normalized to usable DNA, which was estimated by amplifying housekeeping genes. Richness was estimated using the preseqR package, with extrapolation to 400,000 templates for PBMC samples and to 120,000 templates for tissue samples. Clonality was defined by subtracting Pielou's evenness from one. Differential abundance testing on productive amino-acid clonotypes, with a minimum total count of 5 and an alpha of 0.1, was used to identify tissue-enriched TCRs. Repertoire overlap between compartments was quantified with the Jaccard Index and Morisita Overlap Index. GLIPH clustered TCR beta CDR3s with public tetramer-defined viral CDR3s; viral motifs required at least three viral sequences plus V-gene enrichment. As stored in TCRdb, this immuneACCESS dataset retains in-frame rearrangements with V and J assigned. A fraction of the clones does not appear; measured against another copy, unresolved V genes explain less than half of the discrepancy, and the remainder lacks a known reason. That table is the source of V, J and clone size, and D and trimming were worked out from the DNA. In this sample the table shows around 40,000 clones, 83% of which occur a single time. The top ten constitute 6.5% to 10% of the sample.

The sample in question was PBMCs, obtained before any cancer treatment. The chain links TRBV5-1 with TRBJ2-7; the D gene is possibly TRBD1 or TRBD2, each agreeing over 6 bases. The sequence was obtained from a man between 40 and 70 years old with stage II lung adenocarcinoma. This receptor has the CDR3 CASSLGQDYPIPYEQYF. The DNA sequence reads TGCGCCAGCAGCTTGGGACAGGACTACCCAATCCCCTACGAGCAGTACTTC.